A selection of T cell receptor beta chains follows, all from one sample in a study of regulatory T cells in long-lasting Graves disease. TCRdb called the multiplex PCR reads again in MiXCR, with one record for every CDR3 protein. There are around 300,000 distinct CDR3 sequences in the sample; 22% occur only once, and roughly three fifths lies in the top ten. Here the sequenced sample was peripheral blood mononuclear cells (PBMCs), taken when the disease was refractory, from a patient treated with antithyroid drugs. These receptors were obtained from a female donor with Graves disease. CDR3s include the opening cysteine and the closing phenylalanine or tryptophan. A D gene is named only where the DNA matches it firmly. Not every row has a clone size; where given, it reads once, few, many or a size class.

NA,TRBD2,16,TRBV20-1,TRBJ2-7,TGCAGTGCTAGAGATCGGGGGGGACTAGCGTATCACGAGCAGTACTTC,CSARDRGGLAYHEQYF
NA,NA,15,TRBV6-5,TRBJ1-5,TGTGCCAGCAGTTACTCGATCTGGGTGGGTCAGCCCCAGCATTTT,CASSYSIWVGQPQHF
NA,TRBD2,15,TRBV20-1,TRBJ2-1,TGTAGTGCTAGTAATCTGGCTAGCGGTCGGTATGAGCAGTTCTTC,CSASNLASGRYEQFF
NA,NA,15,TRBV27,TRBJ2-7,TGTGCCACAAAAACTACCGGGACATTCTCCTACGAGCAGTACTTC,CATKTTGTFSYEQYF
many,NA,17,TRBV5-1,TRBJ1-1,TGCGCCAGCAGCTTGGTTTATGAGGCGAATTTGAACACTGAAGCTTTCTTT,CASSLVYEANLNTEAFF
many,NA,11,TRBV20-1,TRBJ1-1,TGCAGTGCTACCACAACAGGGACAGCTTTCTTT,CSATTTGTAFF
NA,NA,11,TRBV10-3,TRBJ1-1,TGTGCCATCAGTGAGGGAACTGAAGCTTTCTTT,CAISEGTEAFF
NA,TRBD1,16,TRBV6-4,TRBJ2-6,TGTGCCAGCAGTTACCCAGGGGGAGTTGGGGCCAACGTCCTGACTTTC,CASSYPGGVGANVLTF
many,NA,11,TRBV28,TRBJ1-1,TGTGCCAGCAGCTCGAGGTGGGGATTTTTCTTT,CASSSRWGFFF
many,NA,16,TRBV28,TRBJ1-2,TGTGCCAGCACCTCACCCACAGGGCCGGGAGGTGGTGGCTACACCTTC,CASTSPTGPGGGGYTF
few,NA,14,TRBV5-5,TRBJ1-5,TGTGCCAGCAGCTTGATGGGGAGCAATCAGCCCCAGCATTTT,CASSLMGSNQPQHF
many,NA,13,TRBV28,TRBJ1-2,TGTGCCAGCAGTTTAACGGAGGGCTATGGCTACACCTTC,CASSLTEGYGYTF
NA,TRBD1,17,TRBV15,TRBJ1-4,TGTGCCACCAGCAGGCCGGGACAGGGTATCAATTGGGAAAAACTGTTTTTT,CATSRPGQGINWEKLFF
NA,TRBD1,17,TRBV19,TRBJ1-1,TGTGCCAGTAGTGGCCGGGACAGGGGGGCTCAAAACACTGAAGCTTTCTTT,CASSGRDRGAQNTEAFF
NA,TRBD1,15,TRBV7-2,TRBJ1-1,TGTGCCAGCAGAAGCTTGCTTTTAGGGGGCTGGGAAGCTTTCTTT,CASRSLLLGGWEAFF
many,TRBD1,16,TRBV28,TRBJ1-4,TGTGCCAGCAGTTTTATGGGACAGGGGCCGGGCGAAAAACTGTTTTTT,CASSFMGQGPGEKLFF
many,NA,14,TRBV28,TRBJ2-1,TGTGCCAGCAGTTTTGGTGCGCTTTACAATGAGCAGTTCTTC,CASSFGALYNEQFF
few,NA,15,TRBV7-9,TRBJ2-7,TGTGCCAGCAGCTACAGCACGGGACACTCCTACGAGCAGTACTTC,CASSYSTGHSYEQYF
NA,NA,14,TRBV5-6,TRBJ2-5,TGTGCCAGCAGACCCGGGTGGGGGGAAGAGACCCAGTACTTC,CASRPGWGEETQYF
NA,TRBD1,17,TRBV5-1,TRBJ2-7,TGCGCCAGCAGCTTGGGCCCGTACAGGGGAAGGTCCTACGAGCAGTACTTC,CASSLGPYRGRSYEQYF
many,TRBD1,14,TRBV27,TRBJ1-4,TGTGCCAGCGGACTGATGACAGGGAATCAAAAACTGTTTTTT,CASGLMTGNQKLFF
NA,TRBD2,15,TRBV19,TRBJ2-7,TGTGCCAGTAGTAATCCTGGCGGGAGCCTTTACGAGCAGTACTTC,CASSNPGGSLYEQYF
NA,NA,15,TRBV6-9,TRBJ2-2,TGTGCCAGCAGTTACAATCCTGGGGGGACCGGGGAGCTGTTTTTT,CASSYNPGGTGELFF
NA,NA,15,TRBV5-4,TRBJ2-5,TGTGCCAGCAGCTTGAGGGGCCGTCTTCAAGAGACCCAGTACTTC,CASSLRGRLQETQYF
few,TRBD2,16,TRBV14,TRBJ2-7,TGTGCCAGCAGCCAAGATCTCCTAGCGGGCTCCTACGAGCAGTACTTC,CASSQDLLAGSYEQYF
many,NA,14,TRBV7-2,TRBJ2-5,TGTGCCAGCAGCGATATGCTTAGGCCTCCTAGCCACTCATTC,CASSDMLRPPSHSF
NA,TRBD1,15,TRBV9,TRBJ2-7,TGTGCCAGCAGCGTGTCGGGACAGGGAGTAGGCGAGCAGTACTTC,CASSVSGQGVGEQYF
NA,TRBD1,15,TRBV27,TRBJ2-5,TGTGCCAGCAGCTCGCGACAGGGGGCAGGGGAGACCCAGTACTTC,CASSSRQGAGETQYF
many,NA,14,TRBV28,TRBJ2-7,TGTGCCAGCACCCCTGGGAAACGGATCTACGAGCAGTACTTC,CASTPGKRIYEQYF
NA,NA,17,TRBV4-3,TRBJ2-1,TGCGCCAGCAGCCAAGTGGTGGGAGGTGGGGCCTACAATGAGCAGTTCTTC,CASSQVVGGGAYNEQFF
many,NA,13,TRBV29-1,TRBJ1-1,TGCAGCGTTTCTCCCACAGGGAACACTGAAGCTTTCTTT,CSVSPTGNTEAFF
many,NA,17,TRBV2,TRBJ2-6,TGTGCCAGCAGTGAAGGATCTTACTCCTCTGGGGCCAACGTCCTGACTTTC,CASSEGSYSSGANVLTF
NA,NA,13,TRBV24-1,TRBJ1-1,TGTGCCACCAGTGAAGGTCGGGCAAAAGAAGCTTTCTTT,CATSEGRAKEAFF
many,TRBD2,15,TRBV3-1,TRBJ2-7,TGTGCCAGCACCCCTAGCGGTAGGAGCTCCTACGAGCAGTACTTC,CASTPSGRSSYEQYF
NA,NA,13,TRBV20-1,TRBJ1-1,TGCAGTGCTAGATACCTCCTGAACACTGAAGCTTTCTTT,CSARYLLNTEAFF
few,NA,14,TRBV5-6,TRBJ2-1,TGTGCCAGCAGCTTGGGTCTAGCGCCCAATGAGCAGTTCTTC,CASSLGLAPNEQFF